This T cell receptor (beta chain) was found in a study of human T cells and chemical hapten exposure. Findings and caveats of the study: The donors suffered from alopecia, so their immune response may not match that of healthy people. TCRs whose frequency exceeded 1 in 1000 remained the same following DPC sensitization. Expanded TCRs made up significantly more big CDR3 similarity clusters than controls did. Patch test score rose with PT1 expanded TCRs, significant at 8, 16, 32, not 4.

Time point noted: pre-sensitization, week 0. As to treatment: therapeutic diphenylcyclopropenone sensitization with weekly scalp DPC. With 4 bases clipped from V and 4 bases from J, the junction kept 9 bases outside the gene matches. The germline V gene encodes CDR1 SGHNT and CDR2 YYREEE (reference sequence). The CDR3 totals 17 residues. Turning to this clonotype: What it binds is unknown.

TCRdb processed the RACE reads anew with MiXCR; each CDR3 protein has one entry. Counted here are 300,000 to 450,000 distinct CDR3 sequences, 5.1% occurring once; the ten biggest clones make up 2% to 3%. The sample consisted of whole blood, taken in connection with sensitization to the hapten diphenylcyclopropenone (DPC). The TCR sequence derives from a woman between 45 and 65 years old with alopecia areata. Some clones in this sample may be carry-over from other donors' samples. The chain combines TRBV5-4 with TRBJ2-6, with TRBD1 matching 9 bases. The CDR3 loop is CASSPGQGISGANVLTF. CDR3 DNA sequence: TGTGCCAGCAGCCCTGGACAGGGGATTTCGGGGGCCAACGTCCTGACTTTC.